One and the same sample provided the 21 T cell receptor beta chains below, sequenced in a study of CD8 T cells in Susac syndrome. Random hexamers primed reverse transcription of about 0.5 to 1 ug RNA. MiXCR, run by TCRdb on the immunoSEQ multiplex PCR reads, gives a single entry per CDR3 protein. The sample has under 200,000 distinct CDR3 sequences; more than 90% are singletons. The sequencing sample was made of CD4+ T cells from PBMCs. The receptors come from a human donor in good health.

The chain has TRBV2 and TRBJ2-3; D call uncertain. The V gene's germline CDR1 is SNHLY and CDR2 FYNNEI. V was clipped by 6 bases and J by 5 bases, with 9 bases between them. The CDR3 length is 12 residues. The DNA of the CDR3 is TGTGCCAGCAGAATTTACATAGATACGCAGTATTTT. Translated: CASRIYIDTQYF.

The rearrangement links TRBV6-2 or TRBV6-3 to TRBJ1-3; D remains unclear. CDR3 length equals 17 residues. The ends were cut back, 1 base at V and 0 bases at J, with 13 bases in the middle. Germline values: CDR1 MNHEY, CDR2 SVGEGT. Written as DNA, the CDR3 is TGTGCCAGCAGTTACTTACCCCGGGAACTCTCTGGAAACACCATATATTTT. It specifies CASSYLPRELSGNTIYF.

The table lists this clonotype with a count of one. The chain joins TRBV10-3 to TRBJ2-7, with 8 bases lining up with TRBD1. Unmatched junction bases numbered 7, after V lost 3 bases and J lost 3 bases. Germline V gene data show CDR1 as ENHRY and CDR2 as SYGVKD. This CDR3 is built from 15 residues. CDR3 in DNA: TGTGCCATCAGTGACGCCGGGACAGGAGTCTACGAGCAGTACTTC. This sequence encodes CAISDAGTGVYEQYF.

The chain couples TRBV4-3 to TRBJ1-1, with D possibly matching TRBD1 (5 bases). This CDR3 is built from 13 residues. V was shortened by 0 bases and J by 7 bases, with 9 bases between the two germline ends. Germline CDR1 LGHNA, CDR2 YSLEER. CDR3 in DNA: TGCGCCAGCAGCCAAGACAGGGCGGGTGAAGCTTTCTTT. Encoded protein: CASSQDRAGEAFF.

The chain couples TRBV20-1 to TRBJ2-1, with 8 bases fitting TRBD2. V lost 0 bases to trimming and J lost 10 bases; unmatched junction nucleotides: 8. From germline, CDR1 is DFQATT and CDR2 SNEGSKA (reference sequence). CDR3 size: 14 residues. The CDR3 reads CSARDPGGPGEQFF. The DNA for the CDR3 is TGCAGTGCTAGAGATCCGGGGGGGCCTGGGGAGCAGTTCTTC.

V gene TRBV3-1 combines with J gene TRBJ2-5, with TRBD2 as a possible D gene (6 bases). The CDR3 spans 12 residues. V lost 9 bases and J lost 2, with 10 bases in between. Germline CDR1 is LGHDT and CDR2 is YNNKEL (reference sequence). In nucleotides, the CDR3 is TGTGCCAGTCTCGGGAGTCAAGAGACCCAGTACTTC. This sequence encodes CASLGSQETQYF.

The chain recombines TRBV7-9 with TRBJ1-4; D is unresolved. The CDR3 has 17 residues. V was trimmed by 1 base and J by 4 bases, leaving 16 bases between them. The V gene's germline CDR1 is SEHNR and CDR2 FQNEAQ (reference sequence). The CDR3 sequence: CASSLGASGERNEKLFF. As DNA, the CDR3 is TGTGCCAGCAGCTTAGGGGCAAGCGGAGAACGTAATGAAAAACTGTTTTTT.

The gene calls are TRBV5-1 and TRBJ2-6; 9 nucleotides match TRBD1. This CDR3 has 15 residues. V lost 7 bases, J lost 2 bases, and 4 bases stayed unmatched. In germline, CDR1 is SGHRS, CDR2 YFSETQ. The DNA for the CDR3 is TGCGCCAGCGGACAGGGGTCAGCTGGGGCCAACGTCCTGACTTTC. Protein product: CASGQGSAGANVLTF.

The chain couples TRBV4-3 to TRBJ1-5; a weak D match, TRBD1 (6 bases). The CDR3 runs 14 residues. V was clipped by 0 bases and J by 5 bases, with 8 bases between them. Per the germline V gene, CDR1 is LGHNA and CDR2 is YSLEER. The CDR3 reads CASSQEGGYQPQHF. CDR3 in DNA: TGCGCCAGCAGCCAAGAAGGGGGTTATCAGCCCCAGCATTTT.

J is TRBJ2-3 and V is TRBV11-1; 9 bases match TRBD1. The length of the CDR3 is 16 residues. Germline CDR1 and CDR2: SGHAT and FQDESV (reference sequence). The trim removed 7 bases at V and 5 bases at J, leaving 13 bases unmatched. DNA for the CDR3: TGTGCCAGCAACGACGACCGGGACAGGGTCGTAGATACGCAGTATTTT. This translates into CASNDDRDRVVDTQYF.

The chain has TRBV20-1 and TRBJ2-1; no clear D. V was pared by 0 bases and J by 1 base, with 10 bases between. This CDR3 is built from 15 residues. Germline V gene data show CDR1 as DFQATT and CDR2 as SNEGSKA (reference sequence). The DNA of the CDR3 is TGCAGTGCTAGAGATATCGCGTTGTCCTACAATGAGCAGTTCTTC. Translation gives CSARDIALSYNEQFF.

Written as DNA, the CDR3 is TGCAGTGCTAGAGGCCAGGGGTTTGGGCCCCAGCATTTT. The encoded protein is CSARGQGFGPQHF. This rearrangement joins TRBV20-1 to TRBJ1-5; maybe TRBD1 (6 bases). CDR3 length: 13 amino acids. V lost 1 base and J 9 bases, leaving 13 bases between the germline ends. Germline V gene lookup returns CDR1 DFQATT and CDR2 SNEGSKA (reference sequence).

The genes are TRBV20-1 and TRBJ2-7, with D possibly being TRBD1 (6 bases). The ends were cut back, 1 base at V and 5 bases at J, with 9 bases in the middle. Looked up from germline, CDR1 is DFQATT and CDR2 is SNEGSKA (reference sequence). CDR3 length: 12 residues. The CDR3 loop is CSARVPGDEQYF. In DNA, the CDR3 is TGCAGTGCTAGAGTCCCAGGGGACGAGCAGTACTTC.

This clonotype was seen a single time. The gene calls are TRBV9 and TRBJ1-4; 7 bases line up with TRBD1. In germline, CDR1 is SGDLS, CDR2 YYNGEE. This CDR3 is built from 16 residues. V lost 0 bases and J lost 7; bases outside the gene matches: 9. CDR3 in DNA: TGTGCCAGCAGCGTAGGAGGGACAGTAAGCGGTGAAAAACTGTTTTTT. Translation gives CASSVGGTVSGEKLFF.

The J gene is TRBJ1-3, the V gene TRBV6-5; D not certain. The germline CDR1 and CDR2 sequences are MNHEY and SVGAGI. Trimming stripped 7 bases from V and 1 base from J, with 8 bases between. There are 13 residues in the CDR3. The CDR3 loop is CASTPNSGNTIYF. The CDR3 DNA reads TGTGCCAGCACTCCGAATTCTGGAAACACCATATATTTT.

The rearrangement links TRBV7-2 to TRBJ2-3; D call uncertain. The germline gives CDR1 SGHTA, CDR2 FQGNSA. The V end was cut by 4 bases, the J end by 3 bases, with 8 bases between. The CDR3 is 13 residues long. CDR3 in amino acids: CASSWKATDTQYF. In DNA, the CDR3 is TGTGCCAGCAGCTGGAAGGCTACAGATACGCAGTATTTT.

The chain is built from TRBV4-3 and TRBJ1-3; D gene uncertain. The CDR3 is 13 amino acids. V gave up 5 bases and J gave up 3 bases, with 8 bases separating them. Germline lookup yields CDR1 LGHNA and CDR2 YSLEER. The CDR3 is CASSISRGNTIYF. Written as DNA, the CDR3 is TGCGCCAGCAGCATCTCCCGTGGAAACACCATATATTTT.

V usage is TRBV29-1 and J usage is TRBJ1-1, with 7 bases lining up with TRBD1. Trimming removed 7 bases from V and 0 bases from J; junction bases left unmatched: 5. The CDR3 loop spans 13 amino acids. Per the germline V gene, CDR1 is SQVTM and CDR2 is ANQGSEA. CDR3 nucleotides: TGCAGCGGCCGACAGGGCCTGAACACTGAAGCTTTCTTT. Translating it yields CSGRQGLNTEAFF.

This chain links TRBV3-1 with TRBJ2-1, with 8 bases identical to TRBD1. Trimming removed 3 bases from V and 13 bases from J; junction bases left unmatched: 8. The CDR3 contains 13 residues. Looked up from germline, CDR1 is LGHDT and CDR2 is YNNKEL (reference sequence). CDR3 in DNA: TGTGCCAGCAGCCAGGTCGACAGGGGAGAACAGTTCTTC. This sequence encodes CASSQVDRGEQFF.

The CDR3 is CSATPRGFNYGYTF. The CDR3 DNA is TGCAGTGCAACGCCCAGGGGTTTTAACTATGGCTACACCTTC. J is TRBJ1-2 and V is TRBV20-1; D possibly corresponds to TRBD1 (6 bases). This CDR3 region has 14 residues. The V gene's germline CDR1 is DFQATT and CDR2 SNEGSKA (reference sequence). Trimming removed 6 bases from V and 1 base from J, with 15 bases in between.

This chain connects TRBV3-1 to TRBJ2-2; no reliable D call. V lost 3 bases, J lost 6 bases, and 11 bases lay in between. There are 14 residues in the CDR3. Per the germline V gene, CDR1 is LGHDT and CDR2 is YNNKEL (reference sequence). CDR3 bases: TGTGCCAGCAGCCAGTTAAGGACGGCCGGGGAGCTGTTTTTT. Its translation: CASSQLRTAGELFF. The variable domain in full, completed from reference TRBV3-1 and TRBJ2-2, reads DTAVSQTPKYLVTQMGNDKSIKCEQNLGHDTMYWYKQDSKKFLKIMFSYNNKELIINETVPNRFSPKSPDKAHLNLHINSLELGDSAVYFCASSQLRTAGELFFGEGSRLTVL.